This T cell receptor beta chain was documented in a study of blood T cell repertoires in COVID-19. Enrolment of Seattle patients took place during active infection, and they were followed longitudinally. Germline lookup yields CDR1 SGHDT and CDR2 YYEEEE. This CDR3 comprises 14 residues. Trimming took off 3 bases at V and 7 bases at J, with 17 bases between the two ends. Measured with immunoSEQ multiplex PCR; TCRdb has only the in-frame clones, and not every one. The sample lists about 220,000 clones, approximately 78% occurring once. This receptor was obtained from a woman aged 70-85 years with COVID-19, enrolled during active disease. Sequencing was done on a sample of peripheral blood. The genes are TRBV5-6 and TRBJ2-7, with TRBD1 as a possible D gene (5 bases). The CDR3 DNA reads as TGTGCCAGCAGCTATGGGGCTCCCGTCGGGGAGCAGTACTTC. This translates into CASSYGAPVGEQYF.